This TCR beta chain was captured in a study of shared clonotypes between healthy human individuals (dated by TCRdb to about 2020). Looking at the study overall: A few men and a couple of women, aged 18 to 49 years, made up the cohort. For each donor, CD4 naive and CD4 memory were each given three plates, CD8 naive was given two plates, and CD8 memory was given one plate. To estimate repertoire size and how much clonotype sharing occurs between individuals, the study deeply sequenced the blood TCR repertoires of roughly 5 healthy adults. Each donor's leukapheresis produced roughly between roughly 0.94 and 9.5 billion PBMCs. To increase sequencing depth and limit assay-specific biases, TCR repertoire library preparation and sequencing were carried out by different laboratories using diverse techniques. What the authors observed across the whole study: Higher generation probabilities were observed for clonotypes shared by all four sorted-subset donors than for non-shared clonotypes. Based on pairwise subsampling, the degree of clonotype sharing among donors was expected to be affected by sequencing depth. The small number of donors limited the genetic and exposure-history diversity represented. Sampling was limited to blood, and TCR repertoires in tissue likely differ from TCR repertoires in blood. Naive subsets generally had larger estimated clonotype richness than memory subsets. Across a handful of donors, around 5.4% of naive CD4, 3.5% of naive CD8, roughly 2.2% of memory CD4, and roughly 0.41% of memory CD8 clonotypes were shared. Rarefaction of sorted-subset datasets indicated incomplete sequencing despite the large sequencing depth.

CD8 naive samples were CD45RO-negative cells positively selected for CCR7, giving a CD45RA+CCR7+ population that excluded TemRA cells. Donors were healthy HIV-negative adults with no recently reported acute infections or vaccinations. All donors were Caucasian adults living in Nashville, Tennessee, USA. Blood was obtained by leukapheresis, after which PBMCs were separated by Ficoll-Histopaque density gradient centrifugation and cryopreserved in liquid nitrogen vapor phase. Analytical flow cytometry was used to check the purity and quantity of every magnetically sorted T cell population. From each sorted fraction, genomic DNA was isolated and quantified by UV absorbance on a Nanodrop 2000c. Via the germline V gene, CDR1 is SGHTS and CDR2 YDEGEE. V loses 3 bases at its end and J loses 1 base; junction bases beyond the gene matches: 15. Counted from cysteine to phenylalanine, this CDR3 has 19 amino acids. The DNA shown is the 57-base CDR3, in frame from base 1.

Using the deep immunoSEQ assay, multiplex PCR amplified TCR CDR3 regions from genomic DNA. Genomic DNA extracted from each cell subset was distributed evenly over all wells of several immunoSEQ 96-well plates, and each plate served as one replicate. For sorted subsets, 150 to 200 ng genomic DNA, equal to 25,000 to 35,000 T cell genomes, was loaded into each replicate PCR. The purified libraries were quantified using a Qubit 3.0 fluorometer, sized with a Bioanalyzer 2100, and then quantified again using the KAPA Library Quantification kit. Each immunoSEQ 96-well plate was sequenced on its own single-read 150-cycle Illumina NextSeq 550 flow cell. In the original analysis: The immunoSEQ output contained only junctional sequences without quality scores, so filtering could not match that applied to full-length reads. To assign V/J genes and CDR3, sequences were annotated using PyIR, a Python wrapper for IgBLAST v1.9, with IMGT germline references. Reads were filtered out if the reads had weak V/J assignments (E-value above 1e-6), no CDR3, stop codons, out-of-frame junctions, or ambiguous translated residues. V3J clonotypes were defined as sequences sharing the same inferred V gene, J gene, and CDR3 amino acid sequence. The percentage overlap between two repertoires was calculated by dividing the number of shared unique clonotypes by the size of the smaller repertoire. RTK rarefaction, the Chao1 estimator, and Recon v2.1 estimates of unobserved clonotypes were used to assess repertoire richness. For all TCRbeta clonotypes obtained by the gDNA method from a few donors, generation probabilities were computed with OLGA. This immuneACCESS table, as held by TCRdb, lists in-frame sequences with V and J called but not all clones. Of the missing ones, under half trace to an unresolved V gene in checked studies; the others have no known cause. V, J and clone size were drawn from that table, and D and trimming were deduced from the DNA. The sample contains millions of clones, about 92% of them found a single time. The top ten clonotypes cover 1.5% to 2% of the sample.

Comments on this clone: No antigen is known for it. No qualities accompany the bases; no much larger clone lies one base away.

Sample: naive CD8+ T cells from PBMCs. The cell subset or site label on this specimen signifies: CD45RA+CCR7+. The clonotype comes from a man in his late teens or twenties in good health. Some clones in this sample may be carry-over from other donors' samples. The sequence links TRBV5-8 to TRBJ1-2; 10 central nucleotides agree with TRBD1. The DNA sequence is TGTGCCAGCAGCTCCGAACCATGGGACAGGGGCGAAAGTAACTATGGCTACACCTTC. This is translated as CASSSEPWDRGESNYGYTF.